Included here is one T cell receptor beta chain sequence, with context. The antigen is undetermined. Amplified regions were TCR beta CDR3 sequences from RNA transcripts. During a first-round RT-PCR of the TCR CDR3, the HTBI primer set was used. TCRdb processed the multiplex PCR reads anew with MiXCR; each CDR3 protein has one entry. Of a few hundred thousand distinct CDR3 sequences listed, approximately 20% are singletons. The germline CDR1 and CDR2 sequences are SNHLY and FYNNEI. The length of the CDR3 is 15 residues. The V gene end was trimmed by 9 bases and the J gene end by 5 bases; junction bases not matched to a gene: 13. The data derive from a study of T cells in Graves' hyperthyroidism and ophthalmopathy. Study in general: Blood from the periphery was taken at initial diagnosis, before any treatment.

Study-level points and caveats: Ophthalmopathy cases were set apart from stable hyperthyroidism by a 13 V-J model.

The rearrangement joins TRBV2 to TRBJ2-7; 10 nucleotides line up with TRBD2. This receptor was taken from a man under 40 with Graves' ophthalmopathy. Input material: blood. The CDR3 reads CARGDPAGGPHEQYF. The CDR3 coding sequence is TGTGCCAGGGGGGACCCAGCGGGAGGGCCTCACGAGCAGTACTTC. Together with reference TRBV2 and TRBJ2-7, the CDR3 gives the full variable domain: EPEVTQTPSHQVTQMGQEVILRCVPISNHLYFYWYRQILGQKVEFLVSFYNNEISEKSEIFDDQFSVERPDGSNFTLKIRSTKLEDSAMYFCARGDPAGGPHEQYFGPGTRLTVT.